One T cell receptor (beta chain) is described in this entry. CDR1 SNHLY and CDR2 FYNNEI come from the germline V gene. The CDR3 is 17 residues long. Trimming removed 7 bases from V and 2 bases from J; junction bases left unmatched: 12. TCRdb's table, derived via immunoSEQ multiplex PCR, lists solely in-frame clones and lacks some. The table records a few hundred thousand clones, 70% to 90% of them present only once. These data come from a study of blood T cell repertoires in COVID-19. Across the study: PBMCs, B-cell-depleted T cells, or T cells provided the cDNA or gDNA that made up the material.

The chain recombines TRBV2 with TRBJ2-2, with 8 positions matching TRBD2. This sequence originates from a man in his 60s with acute or convalescent COVID-19. Sample: peripheral blood. CDR3 amino acids: CASTETGGGRNTGELFF. CDR3 nucleotide sequence: TGTGCCAGCACCGAAACGGGCGGGGGGCGTAACACCGGGGAGCTGTTTTTT.